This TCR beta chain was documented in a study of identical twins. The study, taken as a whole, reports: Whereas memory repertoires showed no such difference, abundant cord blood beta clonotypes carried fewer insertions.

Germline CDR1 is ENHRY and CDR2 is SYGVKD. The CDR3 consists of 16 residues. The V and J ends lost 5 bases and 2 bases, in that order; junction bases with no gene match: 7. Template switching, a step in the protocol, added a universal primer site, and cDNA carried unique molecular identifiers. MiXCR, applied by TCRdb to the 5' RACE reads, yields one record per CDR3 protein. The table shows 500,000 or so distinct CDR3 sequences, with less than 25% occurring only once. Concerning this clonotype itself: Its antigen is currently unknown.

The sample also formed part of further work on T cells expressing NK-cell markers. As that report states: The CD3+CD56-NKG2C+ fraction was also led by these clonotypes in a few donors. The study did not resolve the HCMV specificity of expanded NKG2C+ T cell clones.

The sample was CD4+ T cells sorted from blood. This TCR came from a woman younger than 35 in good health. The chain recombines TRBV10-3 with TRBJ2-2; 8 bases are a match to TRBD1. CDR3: CAISQGAGVNTGELFF. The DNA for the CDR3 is TGTGCCATCAGTCAGGGGGCGGGTGTTAACACCGGGGAGCTGTTTTTT.